Here is one TCR beta chain with its context. These data originate in a study of blood T cell repertoires in COVID-19. On the study more broadly: Collection of acute and convalescent COVID-19 samples took place in the United States, Italy and Spain. PBMCs, B-cell-depleted T cells, or T cells provided the cDNA or gDNA that made up the material.

How the authors handled the data: Reference gene primer amplification gave nucleated cell count estimates. Measured with immunoSEQ multiplex PCR; TCRdb has only the in-frame clones, and not every one. The DNA gave D and trimming, while V, J and clone size come from that table. The repertoire has about 250,000 clones, 85% to 90% of them found once; the top ten carry around 1.7%. What the recovered Cohort 3 donors had was two negative PCRs, clearance, or symptom resolution. CDR1 and CDR2 from the germline V gene are SGDLS and YYNGEE. The CDR3 contains 16 residues. The germline V and J ends were trimmed by 0 bases and 0 bases, with 10 bases remaining between them.

Sequenced: PBMCs or T cells enriched from blood (not recorded which). The clonotype originates from a man aged 35 to 55 who had recovered from COVID-19. This chain connects TRBV9 to TRBJ2-1; D is undetermined. CDR3 sequence: CASSVASALSYNEQFF. DNA for the CDR3: TGTGCCAGCAGCGTAGCCAGCGCCCTCTCCTACAATGAGCAGTTCTTC. The full variable domain, rest sourced from reference TRBV9 and TRBJ2-1, is DSGVTQTPKHLITATGQRVTLRCSPRSGDLSVYWYQQSLDQGLQFLIQYYNGEERAKGNILERFSAQQFPDLHSELNLSSLELGDSALYFCASSVASALSYNEQFFGPGTRLTVL.